This paragraph reports one TCR beta chain. Its antigen is not known. The data are from a study of T cell responses to AZD1222 COVID-19 vaccine. The table came from immunoSEQ multiplex PCR; TCRdb's copy has only in-frame clones and leaves some out. Among 120,000 or so clones listed, 81% were seen once. CDR1 SEHNR and CDR2 FQNEAQ come from the germline V gene (reference sequence). J lost 7 bases, V lost 3 bases, and 21 bases had no gene match. The CDR3 runs 19 residues. Study conclusions and caveats: Clonal diversity may have been underestimated in mostly white British donors. Regions 160-218 and 743-854 held dominance among vaccine-associated CD4 TCRs, which spanned spike.

The TCR sequence derives from an adult in good health. The chain joins TRBV7-9 to TRBJ2-3; 8 nucleotides match TRBD2. Material: peripheral blood, obtained on day 0 of AZD1222 vaccination. DNA for the CDR3: TGTGCCAGCAGCTTCTCGAAGCGAACTAGCGGAGGCCCATATTATACGCAGTATTTT. Translated: CASSFSKRTSGGPYYTQYF.